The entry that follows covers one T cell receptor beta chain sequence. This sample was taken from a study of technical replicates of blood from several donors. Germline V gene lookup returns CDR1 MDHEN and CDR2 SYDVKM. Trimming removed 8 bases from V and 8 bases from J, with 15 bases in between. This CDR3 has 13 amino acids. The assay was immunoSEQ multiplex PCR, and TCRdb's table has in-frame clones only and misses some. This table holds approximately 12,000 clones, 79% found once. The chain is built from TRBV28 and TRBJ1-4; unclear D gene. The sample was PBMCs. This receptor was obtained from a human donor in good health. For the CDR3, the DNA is TGTGCCAGCCTGGGCGGAGGAGAGGAAAAACTGTTTTTT. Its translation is CASLGGGEEKLFF. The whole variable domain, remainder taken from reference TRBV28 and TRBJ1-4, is DVKVTQSSRYLVKRTGEKVFLECVQDMDHENMFWYRQDPGLGLRLIYFSYDVKMKEKGDIPEGYSVSREKKERFSLILESASTNQTSMYLCASLGGGEEKLFFGSGTQLSVL.